This entry lists 7 T cell receptor beta chains sequenced from one sample in a study of T cells in Graves' hyperthyroidism and ophthalmopathy. Researchers amplified the TCR beta CDR3 regions from RNA transcripts. A first-round RT-PCR of the TCR CDR3 used the HTBI primer set. Using its own MiXCR run on the multiplex PCR reads, TCRdb lists one record per CDR3 protein. The sample lists around 440,000 distinct CDR3 sequences; 15% to 19% were seen once. The sample was blood. The receptors stem from a woman aged 18-30 years with Graves' hyperthyroidism.

This clonotype appeared many times. V usage is TRBV24-1 and J usage is TRBJ2-1; D is possibly TRBD1 or TRBD2 (7 bases each). The V end was cut by 5 bases, the J end by 6 bases, with 13 bases between. Per the germline V gene, CDR1 is KGHDR and CDR2 is SFDVKD. This CDR3 contains 14 residues. The CDR3 spells CATSAGGGGNEQFF. The CDR3, as DNA: TGTGCCACCAGTGCAGGGGGGGGAGGCAATGAGCAGTTCTTC.

At least ten counts were recorded for this clonotype. The rearrangement links TRBV20-1 to TRBJ1-1; D not certain. The V and J ends lost 3 bases and 0 bases respectively, with 11 bases between them. Germline CDR1 reads DFQATT; CDR2 reads SNEGSKA (reference sequence). The length of the CDR3 is 14 residues. This CDR3 is CSASTDGLNTEAFF. CDR3 coding DNA: TGCAGTGCTAGCACCGACGGGTTGAACACTGAAGCTTTCTTT.

Comment on this clonotype: A single base separates this from a much larger clone, so it may be a read error. The conserved phenylalanine or tryptophan is not found at the CDR3 terminus, so this likely reflects a read error. The CDR3, as DNA: TGTGCCAGCATTACCCTCGAGGGGGCTGAAGCTTTCTTA. Residues: CASITLEGAEAFL. This chain links TRBV6-2 or TRBV6-3 with TRBJ1-1, with TRBD1 as a possible D gene (6 bases). The CDR3 totals 13 residues. CDR1 MNHEY and CDR2 SVGEGT come from the germline V gene. V lost 7 bases and J lost 6, with 15 bases in between.

The V and J genes are TRBV12-5 and TRBJ2-3, with TRBD1 identical over 7 bases. Germline V lookup: CDR1 LGHNT, CDR2 FRNRAP. The CDR3 loop spans 14 amino acids. Trimming cost V 6 bases and J 4 bases; bases outside gene matches: 7. The CDR3 bases are TGTGCTAGTGGACCGACAGGGATGGCAGATACGCAGTATTTT. Translation: CASGPTGMADTQYF. The whole variable domain, remainder taken from reference TRBV12-5 and TRBJ2-3, is DARVTQTPRHKVTEMGQEVTMRCQPILGHNTVFWYRQTMMQGLELLAYFRNRAPLDDSGMPKDRFSAEMPDATLATLKIQPSEPRDSAVYFCASGPTGMADTQYFGPGTRLTVL.

This clonotype was counted many times. The chain combines TRBV18 with TRBJ2-2; perhaps D is TRBD1 or TRBD2 (6 bases each). This CDR3 spans 16 amino acids. Trimming took 3 bases from V and 3 from J, leaving 14 bases between them. CDR1 KGHSH and CDR2 LQKENI come from the germline V gene. Here the CDR3 reads CASSPLRGRDTGELFF. In nucleotides, the CDR3 is TGTGCCAGCTCACCCCTCCGGGGGCGCGACACCGGGGAGCTGTTTTTT.

This clonotype was recorded many times. V usage is TRBV7-2 and J usage is TRBJ1-2; D ambiguous. Germline CDR1 SGHTA, CDR2 FQGNSA. CDR3 length equals 13 residues. V dropped 3 bases and J dropped 1 base, with 6 bases sitting between them. The DNA for the CDR3 is TGTGCCAGCAGCTTCCCGAATAACTATGGCTACACCTTC. Amino acid sequence: CASSFPNNYGYTF. Complete variable domain (other parts from reference TRBV7-2 and TRBJ1-2): GAGVSQSPSNKVTEKGKDVELRCDPISGHTALYWYRQSLGQGLEFLIYFQGNSAPDKSGLPSDRFSAERTGGSVSTLTIQRTQQEDSAVYLCASSFPNNYGYTFGSGTRLTVV.

Note on this clonotype: Being one base from a much bigger clone, this may be a read error. This chain links TRBV6-2 or TRBV6-3 with TRBJ1-2; the D gene is possibly TRBD1 (5 bases). This CDR3 has 16 amino acids. Germline V lookup: CDR1 MNHEY, CDR2 SVGEGT. Trimming cost V 5 bases and J 3 bases, with 19 bases left between them. DNA for the CDR3: TGTGCCAGCAGTGCCCGGTCGGAGTGGGGCCACTATGGCTACACCTTC. The encoded protein is CASSARSEWGHYGYTF.